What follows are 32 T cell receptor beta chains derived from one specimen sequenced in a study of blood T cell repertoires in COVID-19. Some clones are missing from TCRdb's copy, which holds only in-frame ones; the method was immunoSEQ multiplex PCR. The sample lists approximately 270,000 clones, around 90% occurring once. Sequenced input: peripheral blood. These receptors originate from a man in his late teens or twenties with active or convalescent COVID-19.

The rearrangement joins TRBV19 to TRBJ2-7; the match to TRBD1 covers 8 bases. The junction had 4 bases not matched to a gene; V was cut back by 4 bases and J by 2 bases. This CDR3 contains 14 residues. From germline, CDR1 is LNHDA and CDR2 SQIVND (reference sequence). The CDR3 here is CASSRLGQAYEQYF. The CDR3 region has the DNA TGTGCCAGTAGTAGACTGGGACAGGCCTACGAGCAGTACTTC.

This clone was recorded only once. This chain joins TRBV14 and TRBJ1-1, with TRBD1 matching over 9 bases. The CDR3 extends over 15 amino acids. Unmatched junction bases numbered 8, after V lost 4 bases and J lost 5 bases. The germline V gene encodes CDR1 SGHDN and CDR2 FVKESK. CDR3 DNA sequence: TGTGCCAGCAGCCTAATACAGGGGGCGCGGACTGAAGCTTTCTTT. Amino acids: CASSLIQGARTEAFF.

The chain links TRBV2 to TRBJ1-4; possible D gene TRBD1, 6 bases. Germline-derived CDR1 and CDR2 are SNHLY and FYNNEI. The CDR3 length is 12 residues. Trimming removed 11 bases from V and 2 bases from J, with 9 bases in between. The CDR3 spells CAGGYTNEKLFF. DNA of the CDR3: TGTGCCGGGGGCTATACTAATGAAAAACTGTTTTTT.

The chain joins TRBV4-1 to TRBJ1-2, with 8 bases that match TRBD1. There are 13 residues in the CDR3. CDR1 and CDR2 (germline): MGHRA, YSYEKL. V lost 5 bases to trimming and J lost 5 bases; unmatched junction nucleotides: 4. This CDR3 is CASSSRDRYGYTF. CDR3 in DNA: TGCGCCAGCAGCTCCCGGGACAGGTATGGCTACACCTTC.

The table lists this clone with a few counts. Here the CDR3 reads CASSLEMDSYEQYF. CDR3 coding DNA: TGCGCCAGCAGCTTGGAAATGGACAGCTACGAGCAGTACTTC. The rearrangement links TRBV5-1 to TRBJ2-7; D might be TRBD1 (6 bases). This CDR3 contains 14 residues. Trimming shortened V by 0 bases and J by 3 bases, and 10 bases separated the two germline ends. Germline values: CDR1 SGHRS, CDR2 YFSETQ.

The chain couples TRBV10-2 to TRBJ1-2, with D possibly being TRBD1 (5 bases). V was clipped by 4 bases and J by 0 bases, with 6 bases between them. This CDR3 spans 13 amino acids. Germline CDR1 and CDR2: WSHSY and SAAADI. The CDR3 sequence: CASSVTANYGYTF. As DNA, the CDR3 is TGCGCCAGCAGTGTGACAGCTAACTATGGCTACACCTTC.

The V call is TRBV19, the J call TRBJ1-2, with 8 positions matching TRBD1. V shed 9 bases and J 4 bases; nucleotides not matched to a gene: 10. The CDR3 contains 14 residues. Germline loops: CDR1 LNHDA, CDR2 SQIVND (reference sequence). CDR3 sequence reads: CASKFRDRFYGYTF. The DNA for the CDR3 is TGTGCCAGCAAGTTCCGGGACAGGTTCTATGGCTACACCTTC. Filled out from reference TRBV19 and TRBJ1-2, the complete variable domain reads DGGITQSPKYLFRKEGQNVTLSCEQNLNHDAMYWYRQDPGQGLRLIYYSQIVNDFQKGDIAEGYSVSREKKESFPLTVTSAQKNPTAFYLCASKFRDRFYGYTFGSGTRLTVV.

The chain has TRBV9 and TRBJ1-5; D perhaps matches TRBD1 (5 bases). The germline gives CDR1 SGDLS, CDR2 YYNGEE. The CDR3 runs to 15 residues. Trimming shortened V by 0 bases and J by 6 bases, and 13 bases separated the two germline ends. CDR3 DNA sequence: TGTGCCAGCAGCGTAGGGGACGAGGGAGGTCAGCCCCAGCATTTT. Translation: CASSVGDEGGQPQHF.

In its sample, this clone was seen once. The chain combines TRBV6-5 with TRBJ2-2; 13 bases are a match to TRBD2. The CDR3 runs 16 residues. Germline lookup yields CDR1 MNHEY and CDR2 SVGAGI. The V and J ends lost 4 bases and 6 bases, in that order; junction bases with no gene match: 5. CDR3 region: CASSFPTSGRPGELFF. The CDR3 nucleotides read TGTGCCAGCAGTTTTCCGACTAGCGGGAGGCCCGGGGAGCTGTTTTTT.

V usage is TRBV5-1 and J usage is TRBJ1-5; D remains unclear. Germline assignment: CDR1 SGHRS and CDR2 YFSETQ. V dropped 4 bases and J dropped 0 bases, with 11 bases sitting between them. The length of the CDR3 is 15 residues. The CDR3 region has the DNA TGCGCCAGCAGCCCCGCGATTTTTAGCAATCAGCCCCAGCATTTT. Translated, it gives CASSPAIFSNQPQHF.

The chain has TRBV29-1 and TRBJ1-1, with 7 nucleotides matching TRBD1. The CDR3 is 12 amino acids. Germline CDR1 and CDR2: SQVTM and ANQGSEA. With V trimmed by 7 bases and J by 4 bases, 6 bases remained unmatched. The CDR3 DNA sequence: TGCAGCGCGTACAGGGGAAGCACTGAAGCTTTCTTT. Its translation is CSAYRGSTEAFF.

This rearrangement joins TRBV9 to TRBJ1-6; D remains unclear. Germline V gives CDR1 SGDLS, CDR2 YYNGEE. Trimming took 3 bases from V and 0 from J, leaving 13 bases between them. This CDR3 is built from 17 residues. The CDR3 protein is CASSEWSGLSYNSPLHF. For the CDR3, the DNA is TGTGCCAGCAGCGAGTGGAGCGGACTCTCCTATAATTCACCCCTCCACTTT.

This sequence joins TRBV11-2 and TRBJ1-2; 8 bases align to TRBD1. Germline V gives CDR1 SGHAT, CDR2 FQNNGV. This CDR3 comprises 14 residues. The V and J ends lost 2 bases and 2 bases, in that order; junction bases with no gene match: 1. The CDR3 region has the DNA TGTGCCAGCAGCTTACGGACAGGGAACTATGGCTACACCTTC. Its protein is CASSLRTGNYGYTF.

The CDR3 nucleotides are TGTGCCAGCAAATCCGGGAGTGAGCAGTTCTTC. Protein: CASKSGSEQFF. The V gene is TRBV3-1 (or the pseudogene TRBV3-2), the J gene TRBJ2-1; a possible D gene is TRBD2 (6 bases). This CDR3 has 11 amino acids. Germline loops: CDR1 LGHDT, CDR2 YNNKEL (reference sequence). Trimming left V 7 bases short and J 9 bases short, with 10 bases between.

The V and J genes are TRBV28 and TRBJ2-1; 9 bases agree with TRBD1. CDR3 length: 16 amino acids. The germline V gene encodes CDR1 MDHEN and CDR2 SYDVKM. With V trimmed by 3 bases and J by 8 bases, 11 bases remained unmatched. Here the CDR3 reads CASSFGGTGMIDEQFF. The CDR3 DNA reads TGTGCCAGCAGTTTTGGAGGGACAGGGATGATCGATGAGCAGTTCTTC.

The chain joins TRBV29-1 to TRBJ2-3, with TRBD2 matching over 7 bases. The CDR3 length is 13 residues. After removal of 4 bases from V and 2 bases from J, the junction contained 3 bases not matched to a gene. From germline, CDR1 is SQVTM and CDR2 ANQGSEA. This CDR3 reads CSVGGLYTDTQYF. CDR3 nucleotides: TGCAGCGTTGGGGGACTATACACAGATACGCAGTATTTT.

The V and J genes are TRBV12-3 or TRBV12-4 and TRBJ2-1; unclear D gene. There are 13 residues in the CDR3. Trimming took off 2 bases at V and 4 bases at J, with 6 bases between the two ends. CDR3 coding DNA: TGTGCCAGCAGTTTAAACAGTTACAATGAGCAGTTCTTC. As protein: CASSLNSYNEQFF.

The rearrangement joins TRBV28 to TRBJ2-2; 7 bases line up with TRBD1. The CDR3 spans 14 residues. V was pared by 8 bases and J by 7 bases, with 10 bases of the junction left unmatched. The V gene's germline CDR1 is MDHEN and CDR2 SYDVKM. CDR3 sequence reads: CASYGTAPSGELFF. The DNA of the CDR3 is TGTGCCAGCTACGGGACAGCTCCCAGCGGGGAGCTGTTTTTT.

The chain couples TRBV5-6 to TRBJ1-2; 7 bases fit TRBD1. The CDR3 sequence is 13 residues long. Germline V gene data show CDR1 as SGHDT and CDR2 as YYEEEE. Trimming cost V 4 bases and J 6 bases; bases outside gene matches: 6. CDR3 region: CASSQGQPDGYTF. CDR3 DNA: TGTGCCAGCAGCCAGGGACAGCCTGATGGCTACACCTTC.

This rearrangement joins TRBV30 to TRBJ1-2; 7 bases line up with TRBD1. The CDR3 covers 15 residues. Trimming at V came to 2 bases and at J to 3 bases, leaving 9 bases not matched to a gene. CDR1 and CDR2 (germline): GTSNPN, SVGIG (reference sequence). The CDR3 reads CAWSKTGYGDYGYTF. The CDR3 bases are TGTGCCTGGAGTAAGACAGGGTACGGCGACTATGGCTACACCTTC.

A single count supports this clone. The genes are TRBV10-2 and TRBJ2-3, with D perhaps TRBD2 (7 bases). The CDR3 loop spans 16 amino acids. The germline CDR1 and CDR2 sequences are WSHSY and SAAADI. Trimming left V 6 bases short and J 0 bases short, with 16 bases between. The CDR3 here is CASSPLGGASTDTQYF. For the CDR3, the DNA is TGCGCCAGCAGCCCACTTGGGGGGGCTAGCACAGATACGCAGTATTTT.

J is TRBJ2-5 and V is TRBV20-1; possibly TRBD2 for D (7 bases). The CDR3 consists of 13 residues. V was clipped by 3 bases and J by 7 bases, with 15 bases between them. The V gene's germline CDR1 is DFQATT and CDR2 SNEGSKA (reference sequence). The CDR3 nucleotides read TGCAGTGCTAGTAACGCGGGGGCCGGGACCCAGTACTTC. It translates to CSASNAGAGTQYF.

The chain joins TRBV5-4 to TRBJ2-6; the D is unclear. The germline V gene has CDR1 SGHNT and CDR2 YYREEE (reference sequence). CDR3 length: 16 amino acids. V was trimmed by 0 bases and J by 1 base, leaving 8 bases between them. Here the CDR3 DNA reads TGTGCCAGCAGCTTGGCGTCGGTTTCTGGGGCCAACGTCCTGACTTTC. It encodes CASSLASVSGANVLTF.

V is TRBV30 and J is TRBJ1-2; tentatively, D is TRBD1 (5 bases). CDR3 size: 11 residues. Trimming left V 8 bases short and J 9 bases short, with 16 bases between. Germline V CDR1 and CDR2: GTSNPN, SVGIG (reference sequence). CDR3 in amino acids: CAGGVAGSYTF. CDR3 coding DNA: TGTGCCGGAGGGGTGGCCGGTAGCTACACCTTC.

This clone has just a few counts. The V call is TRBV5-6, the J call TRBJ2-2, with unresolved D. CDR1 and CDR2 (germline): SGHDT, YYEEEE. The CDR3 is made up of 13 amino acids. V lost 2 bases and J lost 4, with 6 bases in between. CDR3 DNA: TGTGCCAGCAGCTTCTACGGCACCGGGGAGCTGTTTTTT. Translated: CASSFYGTGELFF.

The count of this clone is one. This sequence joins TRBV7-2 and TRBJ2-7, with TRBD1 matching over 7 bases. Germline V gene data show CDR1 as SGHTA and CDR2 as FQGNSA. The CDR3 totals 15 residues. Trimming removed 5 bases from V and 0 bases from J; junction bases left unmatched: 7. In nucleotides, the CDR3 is TGTGCCAGCAGCCCAGACAGGGTTCACTCCTACGAGCAGTACTTC. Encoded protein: CASSPDRVHSYEQYF.

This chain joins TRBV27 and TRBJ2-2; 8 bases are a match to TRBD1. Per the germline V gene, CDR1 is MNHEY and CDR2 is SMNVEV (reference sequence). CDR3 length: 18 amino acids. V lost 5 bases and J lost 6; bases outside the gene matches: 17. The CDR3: CASSSPTGTGSGPGELFF. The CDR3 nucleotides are TGTGCCAGCAGTAGCCCTACTGGGACAGGTTCTGGTCCCGGGGAGCTGTTTTTT.

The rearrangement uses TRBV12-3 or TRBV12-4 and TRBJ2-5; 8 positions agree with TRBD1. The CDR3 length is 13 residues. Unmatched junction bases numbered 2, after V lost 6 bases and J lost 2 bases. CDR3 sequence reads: CASRGTGQETQYF. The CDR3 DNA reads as TGTGCCAGCAGGGGGACAGGACAAGAGACCCAGTACTTC.

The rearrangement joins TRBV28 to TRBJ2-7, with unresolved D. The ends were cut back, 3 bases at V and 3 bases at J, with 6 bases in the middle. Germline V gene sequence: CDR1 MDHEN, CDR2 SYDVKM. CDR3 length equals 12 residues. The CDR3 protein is CASSFPSYEQYF. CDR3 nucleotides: TGTGCCAGCAGTTTTCCCAGCTACGAGCAGTACTTC.

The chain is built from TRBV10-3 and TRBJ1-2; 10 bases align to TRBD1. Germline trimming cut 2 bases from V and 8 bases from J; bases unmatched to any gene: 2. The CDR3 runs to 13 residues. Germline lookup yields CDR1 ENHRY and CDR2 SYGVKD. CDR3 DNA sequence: TGTGCCATCAGTGAGGACAGGGGGCACGGCTACACCTTC. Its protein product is CAISEDRGHGYTF.

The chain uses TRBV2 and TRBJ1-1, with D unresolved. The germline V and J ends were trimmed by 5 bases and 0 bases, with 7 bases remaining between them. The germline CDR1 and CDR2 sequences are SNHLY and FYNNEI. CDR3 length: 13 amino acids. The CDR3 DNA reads TGTGCCAGCAGTTCTCCGGTGAACACTGAAGCTTTCTTT. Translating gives CASSSPVNTEAFF.

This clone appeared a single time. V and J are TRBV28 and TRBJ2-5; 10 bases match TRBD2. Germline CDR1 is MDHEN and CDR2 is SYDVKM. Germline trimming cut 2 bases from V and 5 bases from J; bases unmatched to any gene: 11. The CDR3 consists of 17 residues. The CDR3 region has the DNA TGTGCCAGCAGTTTAGGAGGGAGCGGGAGGGCCCAGGAGACCCAGTACTTC. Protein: CASSLGGSGRAQETQYF.